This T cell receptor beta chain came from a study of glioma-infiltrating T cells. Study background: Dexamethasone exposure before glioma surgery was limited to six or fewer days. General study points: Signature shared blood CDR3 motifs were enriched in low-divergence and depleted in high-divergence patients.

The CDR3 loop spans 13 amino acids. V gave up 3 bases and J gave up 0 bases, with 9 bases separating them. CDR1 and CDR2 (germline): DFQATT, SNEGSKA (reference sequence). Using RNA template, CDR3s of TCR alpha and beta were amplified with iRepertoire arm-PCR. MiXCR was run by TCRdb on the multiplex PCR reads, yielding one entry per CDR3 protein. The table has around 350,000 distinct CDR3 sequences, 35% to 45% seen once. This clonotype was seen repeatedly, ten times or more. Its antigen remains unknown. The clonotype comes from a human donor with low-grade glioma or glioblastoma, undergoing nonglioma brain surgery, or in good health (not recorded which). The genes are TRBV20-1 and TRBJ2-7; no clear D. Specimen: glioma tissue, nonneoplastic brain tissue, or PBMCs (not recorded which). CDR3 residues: CSASSSTSYEQYF. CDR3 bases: TGCAGTGCTAGTTCGTCTACCTCCTACGAGCAGTACTTC.